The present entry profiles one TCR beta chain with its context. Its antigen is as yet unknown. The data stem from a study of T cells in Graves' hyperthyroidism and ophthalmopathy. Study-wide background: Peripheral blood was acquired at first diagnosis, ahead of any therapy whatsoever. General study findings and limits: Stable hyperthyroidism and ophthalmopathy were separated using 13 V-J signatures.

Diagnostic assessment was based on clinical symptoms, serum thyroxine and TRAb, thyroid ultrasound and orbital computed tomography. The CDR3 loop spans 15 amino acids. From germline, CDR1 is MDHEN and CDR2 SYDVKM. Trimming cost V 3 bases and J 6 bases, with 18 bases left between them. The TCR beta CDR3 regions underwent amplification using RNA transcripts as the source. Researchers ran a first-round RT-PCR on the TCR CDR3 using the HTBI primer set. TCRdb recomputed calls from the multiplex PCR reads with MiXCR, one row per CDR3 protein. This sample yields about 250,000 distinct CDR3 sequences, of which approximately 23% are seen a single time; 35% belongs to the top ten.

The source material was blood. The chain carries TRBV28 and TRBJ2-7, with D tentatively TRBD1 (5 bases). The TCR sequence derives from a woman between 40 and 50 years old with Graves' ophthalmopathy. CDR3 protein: CASSFGAVVPPEQYF. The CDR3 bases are TGTGCCAGCAGTTTTGGGGCGGTTGTCCCCCCCGAGCAGTACTTC.